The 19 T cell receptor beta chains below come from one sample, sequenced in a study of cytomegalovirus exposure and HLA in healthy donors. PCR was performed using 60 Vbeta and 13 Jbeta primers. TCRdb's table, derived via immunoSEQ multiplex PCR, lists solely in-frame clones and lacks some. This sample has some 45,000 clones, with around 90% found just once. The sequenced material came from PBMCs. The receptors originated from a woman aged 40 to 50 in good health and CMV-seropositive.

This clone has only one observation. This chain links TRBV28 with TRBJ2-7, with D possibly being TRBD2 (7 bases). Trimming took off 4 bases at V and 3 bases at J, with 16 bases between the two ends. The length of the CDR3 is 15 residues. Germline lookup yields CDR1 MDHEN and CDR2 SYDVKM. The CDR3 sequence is CASSSGGPPVYEQYF. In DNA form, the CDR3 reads TGTGCCAGCAGTTCCGGGGGGCCTCCAGTCTACGAGCAGTACTTC.

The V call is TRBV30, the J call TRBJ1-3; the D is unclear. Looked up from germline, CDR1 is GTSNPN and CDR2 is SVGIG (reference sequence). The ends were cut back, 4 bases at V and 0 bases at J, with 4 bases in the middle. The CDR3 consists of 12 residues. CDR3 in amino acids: CAWTSSGNTIYF. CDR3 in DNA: TGTGCCTGGACTAGCTCTGGAAACACCATATATTTT.

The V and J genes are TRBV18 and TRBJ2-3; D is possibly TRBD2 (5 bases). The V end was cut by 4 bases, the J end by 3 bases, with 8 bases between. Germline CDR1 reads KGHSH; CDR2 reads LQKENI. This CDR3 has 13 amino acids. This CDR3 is CASSLPGTDTQYF. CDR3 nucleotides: TGTGCCAGCTCACTGCCGGGAACAGATACGCAGTATTTT.

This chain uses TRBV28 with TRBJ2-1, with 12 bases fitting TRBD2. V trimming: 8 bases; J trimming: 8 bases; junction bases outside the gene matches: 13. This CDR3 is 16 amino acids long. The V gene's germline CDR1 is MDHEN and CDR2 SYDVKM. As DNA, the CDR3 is TGTGCCAGCCTTAGACTAGCGGGAGAGGTTACCTATGAGCAGTTCTTC. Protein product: CASLRLAGEVTYEQFF.

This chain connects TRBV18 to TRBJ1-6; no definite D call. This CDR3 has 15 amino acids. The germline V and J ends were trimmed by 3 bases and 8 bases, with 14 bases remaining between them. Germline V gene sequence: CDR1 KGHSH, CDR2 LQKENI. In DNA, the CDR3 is TGTGCCAGCTCACCGTACCCTTTAGTCGATTCACCCCTCCACTTT. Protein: CASSPYPLVDSPLHF. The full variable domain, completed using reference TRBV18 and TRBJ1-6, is NAGVMQNPRHLVRRRGQEARLRCSPMKGHSHVYWYRQLPEEGLKFMVYLQKENIIDESGMPKERFSAEFPKEGPSILRIQQVVRGDSAAYFCASSPYPLVDSPLHFGNGTRLTVT.

The chain's CDR3 is CASSPLSPQMGQNTEAFF. For the CDR3, the DNA is TGTGCCAGCTCACCATTGAGTCCACAGATGGGCCAGAACACTGAAGCTTTCTTT. V usage is TRBV18 and J usage is TRBJ1-1; D gene ambiguous. The germline V gene encodes CDR1 KGHSH and CDR2 LQKENI. The germline V and J ends were trimmed by 2 bases and 1 base, with 20 bases remaining between them. The CDR3 sequence is 18 residues long.

CDR3 DNA: TGTGCCAGCAGTGATAACAGTTCCGGGGAGCTGTTTTTT. Translation: CASSDNSSGELFF. The genes are TRBV6-1 and TRBJ2-2; D not certain. Trimming shortened V by 3 bases and J by 6 bases, and 8 bases separated the two germline ends. CDR1 is MNHNS and CDR2 is SASEGT in the germline V gene. This CDR3 has 13 residues.

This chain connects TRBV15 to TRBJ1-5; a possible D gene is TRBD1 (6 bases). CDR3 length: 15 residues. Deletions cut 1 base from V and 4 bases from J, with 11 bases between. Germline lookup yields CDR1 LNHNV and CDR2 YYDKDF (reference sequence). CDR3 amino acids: CATSRGGGTNQPQHF. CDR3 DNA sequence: TGTGCCACCAGCAGAGGAGGGGGAACTAATCAGCCCCAGCATTTT.

CDR3 region: CASSFGTGDTAFF. The DNA of the CDR3 is TGTGCCAGCAGCTTTGGGACAGGGGATACGGCTTTCTTT. This chain joins TRBV7-9 and TRBJ1-1; 10 bases match TRBD1. CDR3 length: 13 residues. V was pared by 3 bases and J by 11 bases, with 6 bases of the junction left unmatched. The germline V gene has CDR1 SEHNR and CDR2 FQNEAQ (reference sequence).

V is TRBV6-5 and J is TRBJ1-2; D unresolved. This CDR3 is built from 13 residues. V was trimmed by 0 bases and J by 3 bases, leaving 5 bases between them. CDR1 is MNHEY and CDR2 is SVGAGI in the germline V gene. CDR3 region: CASSYSADYGYTF. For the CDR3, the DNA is TGTGCCAGCAGTTACTCGGCAGACTATGGCTACACCTTC.

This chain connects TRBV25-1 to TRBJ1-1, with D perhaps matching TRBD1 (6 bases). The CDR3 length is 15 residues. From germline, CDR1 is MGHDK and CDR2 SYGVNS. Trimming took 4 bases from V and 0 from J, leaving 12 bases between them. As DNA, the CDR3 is TGTGCCAGCAGTGCGAGGGGGGGTTTGAACACTGAAGCTTTCTTT. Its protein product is CASSARGGLNTEAFF.

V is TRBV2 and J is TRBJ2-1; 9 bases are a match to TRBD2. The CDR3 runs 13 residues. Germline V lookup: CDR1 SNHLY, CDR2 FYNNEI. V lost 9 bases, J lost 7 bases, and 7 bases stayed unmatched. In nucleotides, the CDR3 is TGTGCCAGTCAGCGGGAGGTTCGGAATGAGCAGTTCTTC. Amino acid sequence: CASQREVRNEQFF. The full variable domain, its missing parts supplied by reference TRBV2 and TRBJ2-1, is EPEVTQTPSHQVTQMGQEVILRCVPISNHLYFYWYRQILGQKVEFLVSFYNNEISEKSEIFDDQFSVERPDGSNFTLKIRSTKLEDSAMYFCASQREVRNEQFFGPGTRLTVL.

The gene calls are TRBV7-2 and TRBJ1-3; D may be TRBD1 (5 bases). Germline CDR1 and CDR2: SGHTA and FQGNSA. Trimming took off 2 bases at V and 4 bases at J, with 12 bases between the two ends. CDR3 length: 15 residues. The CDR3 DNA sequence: TGTGCCAGCAGCTTAAGCAGGGCGGAAGGAAACACCATATATTTT. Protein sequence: CASSLSRAEGNTIYF.

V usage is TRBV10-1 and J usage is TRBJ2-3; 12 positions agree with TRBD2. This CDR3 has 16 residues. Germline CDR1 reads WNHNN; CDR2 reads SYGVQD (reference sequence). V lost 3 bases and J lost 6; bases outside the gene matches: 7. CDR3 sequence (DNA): TGCGCCAGCAGTGATGTGAGGACTAGCGGGGTGGATACGCAGTATTTT. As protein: CASSDVRTSGVDTQYF.

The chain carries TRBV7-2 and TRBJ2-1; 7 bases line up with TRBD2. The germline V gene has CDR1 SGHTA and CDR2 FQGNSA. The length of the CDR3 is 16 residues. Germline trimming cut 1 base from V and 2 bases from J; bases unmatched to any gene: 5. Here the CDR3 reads CASSLGMGGAYNEQFF. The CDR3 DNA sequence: TGTGCCAGCAGCTTAGGGATGGGGGGGGCCTACAATGAGCAGTTCTTC.

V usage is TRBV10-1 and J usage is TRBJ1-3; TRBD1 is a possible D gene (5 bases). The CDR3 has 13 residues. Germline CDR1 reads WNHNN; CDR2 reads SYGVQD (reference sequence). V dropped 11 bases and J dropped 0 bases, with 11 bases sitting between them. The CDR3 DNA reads TGCGCCTCACAGGATCCCTCTGGAAACACCATATATTTT. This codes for CASQDPSGNTIYF.

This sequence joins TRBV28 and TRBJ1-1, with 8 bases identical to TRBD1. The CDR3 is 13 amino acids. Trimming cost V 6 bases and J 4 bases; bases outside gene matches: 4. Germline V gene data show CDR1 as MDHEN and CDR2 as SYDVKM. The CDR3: CASRNRGGTEAFF. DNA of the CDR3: TGTGCCAGCAGAAACAGGGGGGGCACTGAAGCTTTCTTT.

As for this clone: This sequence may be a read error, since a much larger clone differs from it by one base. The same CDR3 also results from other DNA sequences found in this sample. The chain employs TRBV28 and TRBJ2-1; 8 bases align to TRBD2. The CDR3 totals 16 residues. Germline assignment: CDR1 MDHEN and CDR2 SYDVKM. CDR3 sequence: CASRPPTSDGNNEQFF. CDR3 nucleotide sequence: TGTGCTAGCAGACCTCCGACTAGCGATGGGAACAATGAGCAGTTCTTC.

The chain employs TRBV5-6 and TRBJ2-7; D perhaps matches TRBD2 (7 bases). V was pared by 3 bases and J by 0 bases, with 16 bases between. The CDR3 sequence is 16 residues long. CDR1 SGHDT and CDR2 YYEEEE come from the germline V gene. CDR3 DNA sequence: TGTGCCAGCAGCTATGGGGCGGGGGCCATCTCCTACGAGCAGTACTTC. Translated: CASSYGAGAISYEQYF.